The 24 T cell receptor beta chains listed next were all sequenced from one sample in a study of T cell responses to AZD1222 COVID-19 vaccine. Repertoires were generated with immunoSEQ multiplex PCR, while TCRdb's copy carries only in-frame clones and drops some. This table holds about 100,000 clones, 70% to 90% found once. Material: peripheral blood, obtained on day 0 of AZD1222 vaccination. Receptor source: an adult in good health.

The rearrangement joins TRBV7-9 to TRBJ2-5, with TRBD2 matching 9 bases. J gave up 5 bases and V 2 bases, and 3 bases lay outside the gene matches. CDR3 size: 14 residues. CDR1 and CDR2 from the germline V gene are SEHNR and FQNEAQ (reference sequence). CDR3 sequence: CASSLPAGGETQYF. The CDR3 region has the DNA TGTGCCAGCAGCTTACCCGCGGGAGGGGAGACCCAGTACTTC.

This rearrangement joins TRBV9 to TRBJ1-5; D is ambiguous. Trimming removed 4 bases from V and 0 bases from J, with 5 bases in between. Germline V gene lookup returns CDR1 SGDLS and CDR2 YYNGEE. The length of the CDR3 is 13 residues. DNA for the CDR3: TGTGCCAGCAGCAAGGATAGCAATCAGCCCCAGCATTTT. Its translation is CASSKDSNQPQHF.

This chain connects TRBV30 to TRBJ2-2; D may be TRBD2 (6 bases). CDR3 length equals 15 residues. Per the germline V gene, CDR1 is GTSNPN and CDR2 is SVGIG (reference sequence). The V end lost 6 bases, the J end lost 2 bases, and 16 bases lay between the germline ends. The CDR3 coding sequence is TGTGCCTGTCTGCATGGGACTTTAAACACCGGGGAGCTGTTTTTT. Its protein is CACLHGTLNTGELFF.

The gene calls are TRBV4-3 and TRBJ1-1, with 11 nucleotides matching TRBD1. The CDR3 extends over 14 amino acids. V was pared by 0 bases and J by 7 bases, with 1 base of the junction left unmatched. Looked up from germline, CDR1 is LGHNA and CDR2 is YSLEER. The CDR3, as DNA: TGCGCCAGCAGCCAAGAGGACAGGGGGCTTGAAGCTTTCTTT. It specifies CASSQEDRGLEAFF.

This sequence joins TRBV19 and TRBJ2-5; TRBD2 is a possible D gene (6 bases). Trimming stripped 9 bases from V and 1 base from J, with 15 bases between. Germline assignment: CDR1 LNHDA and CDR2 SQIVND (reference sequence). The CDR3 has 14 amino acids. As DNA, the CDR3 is TGTGCCAGCACAGGACTACCAGGCCAAGAGACCCAGTACTTC. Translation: CASTGLPGQETQYF.

CDR3 sequence (DNA): TGCAGTGCTAGTGCCCGGAGGGGTAACGCAGATACGCAGTATTTT. This encodes CSASARRGNADTQYF. J is TRBJ2-3 and V is TRBV20-1; tentative D call: TRBD2 (6 bases). Per germline, CDR1 DFQATT and CDR2 SNEGSKA (reference sequence). CDR3 size: 15 residues. V was shortened by 3 bases and J by 4 bases, with 17 bases between the two germline ends.

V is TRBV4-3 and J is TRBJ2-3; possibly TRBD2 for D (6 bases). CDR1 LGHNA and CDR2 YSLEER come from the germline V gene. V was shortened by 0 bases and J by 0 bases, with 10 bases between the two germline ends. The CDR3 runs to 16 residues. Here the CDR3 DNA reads TGCGCCAGCAGCCAAGATCGGGGAGGAAGCACAGATACGCAGTATTTT. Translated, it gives CASSQDRGGSTDTQYF.

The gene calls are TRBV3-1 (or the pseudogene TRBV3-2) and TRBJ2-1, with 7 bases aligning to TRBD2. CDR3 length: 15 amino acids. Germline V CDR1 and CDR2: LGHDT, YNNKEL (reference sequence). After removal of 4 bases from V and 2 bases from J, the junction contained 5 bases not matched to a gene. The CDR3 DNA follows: TGTGCCAGCAGCCCCGAGCGGGATCCCTACAATGAGCAGTTCTTC. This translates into CASSPERDPYNEQFF.

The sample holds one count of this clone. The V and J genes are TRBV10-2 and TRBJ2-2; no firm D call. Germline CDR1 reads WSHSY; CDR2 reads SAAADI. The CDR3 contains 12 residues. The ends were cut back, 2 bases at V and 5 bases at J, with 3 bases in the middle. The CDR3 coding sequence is TGCGCCAGCAGTGAGGGGACCGGGGAGCTGTTTTTT. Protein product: CASSEGTGELFF.

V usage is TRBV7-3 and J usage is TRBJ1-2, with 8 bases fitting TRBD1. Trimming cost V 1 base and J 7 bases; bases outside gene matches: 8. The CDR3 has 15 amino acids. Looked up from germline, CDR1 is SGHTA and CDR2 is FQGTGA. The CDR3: CASSLRGQAGGGYTF. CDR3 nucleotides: TGTGCCAGCAGCTTAAGGGGACAGGCTGGCGGTGGCTACACCTTC. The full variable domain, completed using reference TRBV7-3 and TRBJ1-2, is GAGVSQTPSNKVTEKGKYVELRCDPISGHTALYWYRQSLGQGPEFLIYFQGTGAADDSGLPNDRFFAVRPEGSVSTLKIQRTERGDSAVYLCASSLRGQAGGGYTFGSGTRLTVV.

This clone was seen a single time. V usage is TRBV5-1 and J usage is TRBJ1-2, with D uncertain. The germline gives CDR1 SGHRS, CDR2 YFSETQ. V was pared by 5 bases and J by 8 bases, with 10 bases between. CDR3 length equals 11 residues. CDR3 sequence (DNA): TGCGCCAGCAGAGGCCTAGAGGGCTACACCTTC. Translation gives CASRGLEGYTF.

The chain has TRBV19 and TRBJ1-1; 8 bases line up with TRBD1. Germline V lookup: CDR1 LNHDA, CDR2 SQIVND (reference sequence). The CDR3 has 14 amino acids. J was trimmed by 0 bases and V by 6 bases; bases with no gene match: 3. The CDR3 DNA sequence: TGTGCCAGTAGCCTGACAGGGGTGAACACTGAAGCTTTCTTT. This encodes CASSLTGVNTEAFF.

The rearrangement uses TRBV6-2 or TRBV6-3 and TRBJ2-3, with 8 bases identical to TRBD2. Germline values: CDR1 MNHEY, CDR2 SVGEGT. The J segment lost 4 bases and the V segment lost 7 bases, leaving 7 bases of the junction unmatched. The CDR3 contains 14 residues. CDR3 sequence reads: CASTPGLGADTQYF. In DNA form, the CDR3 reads TGTGCCAGCACCCCGGGACTAGGCGCAGATACGCAGTATTTT.

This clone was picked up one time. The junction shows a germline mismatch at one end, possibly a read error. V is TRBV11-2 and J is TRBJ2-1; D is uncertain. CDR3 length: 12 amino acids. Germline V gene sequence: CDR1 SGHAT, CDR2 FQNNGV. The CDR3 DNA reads TGTGCCAGCAGCTTAGATTACACTGAGCAGTTCTTC. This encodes CASSLDYTEQFF.

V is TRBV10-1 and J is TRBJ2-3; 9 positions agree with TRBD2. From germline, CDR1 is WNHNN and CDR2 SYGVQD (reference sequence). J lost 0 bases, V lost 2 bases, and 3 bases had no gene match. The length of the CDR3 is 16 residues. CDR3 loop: CASSEAGGPSTDTQYF. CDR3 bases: TGCGCCAGCAGTGAGGCGGGGGGGCCGAGCACAGATACGCAGTATTTT.

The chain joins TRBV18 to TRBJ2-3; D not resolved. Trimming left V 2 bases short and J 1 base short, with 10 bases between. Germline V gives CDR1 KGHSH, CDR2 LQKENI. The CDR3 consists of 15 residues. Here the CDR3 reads CASSPVPARTDTQYF. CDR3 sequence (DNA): TGTGCCAGCTCACCAGTTCCTGCGCGCACAGATACGCAGTATTTT.

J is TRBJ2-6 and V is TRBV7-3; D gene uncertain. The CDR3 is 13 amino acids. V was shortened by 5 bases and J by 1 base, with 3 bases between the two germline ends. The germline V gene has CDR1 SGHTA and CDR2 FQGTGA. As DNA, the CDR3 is TGTGCCAGCAGCAGATCTGGGGCCAACGTCCTGACTTTC. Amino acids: CASSRSGANVLTF.

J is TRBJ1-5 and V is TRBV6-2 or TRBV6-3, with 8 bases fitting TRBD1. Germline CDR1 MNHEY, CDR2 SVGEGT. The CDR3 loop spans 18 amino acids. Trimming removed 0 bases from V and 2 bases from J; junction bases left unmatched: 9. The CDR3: CASSYSGTGMGGNQPQHF. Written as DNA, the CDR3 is TGTGCCAGCAGTTACTCCGGGACAGGAATGGGGGGCAATCAGCCCCAGCATTTT.

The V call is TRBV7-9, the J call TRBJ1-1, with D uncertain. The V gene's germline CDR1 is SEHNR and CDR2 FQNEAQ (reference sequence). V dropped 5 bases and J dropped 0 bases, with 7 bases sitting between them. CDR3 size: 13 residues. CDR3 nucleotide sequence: TGTGCCAGCAGCCCCGATCTGAACACTGAAGCTTTCTTT. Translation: CASSPDLNTEAFF.

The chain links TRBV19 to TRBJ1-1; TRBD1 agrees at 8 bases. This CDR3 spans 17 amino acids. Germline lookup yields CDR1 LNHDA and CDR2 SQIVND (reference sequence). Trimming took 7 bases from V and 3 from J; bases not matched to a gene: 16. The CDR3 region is CASNTGGFVYGDTEAFF. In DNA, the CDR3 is TGTGCCAGTAACACAGGGGGATTCGTATACGGGGACACTGAAGCTTTCTTT.

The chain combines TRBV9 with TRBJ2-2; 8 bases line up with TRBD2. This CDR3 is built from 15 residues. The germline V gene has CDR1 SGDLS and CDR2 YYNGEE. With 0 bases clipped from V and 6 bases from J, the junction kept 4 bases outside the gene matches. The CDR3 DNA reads TGTGCCAGCAGCGTAGCCCTAGCGGGCGCCGGGGAGCTGTTTTTT. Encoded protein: CASSVALAGAGELFF.

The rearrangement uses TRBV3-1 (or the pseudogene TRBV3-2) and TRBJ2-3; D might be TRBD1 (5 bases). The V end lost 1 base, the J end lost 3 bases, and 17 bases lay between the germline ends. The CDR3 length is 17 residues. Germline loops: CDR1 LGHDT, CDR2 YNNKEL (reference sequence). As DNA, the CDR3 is TGTGCCAGCAGCCAAGTCACACACGGAGCAGGGACAGATACGCAGTATTTT. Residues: CASSQVTHGAGTDTQYF.

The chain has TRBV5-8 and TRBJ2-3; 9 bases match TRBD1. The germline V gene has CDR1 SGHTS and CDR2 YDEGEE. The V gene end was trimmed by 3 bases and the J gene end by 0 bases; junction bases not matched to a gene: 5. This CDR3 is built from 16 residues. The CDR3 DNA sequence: TGTGCCAGCAGCTCCGGACAGGGGACGAGCACAGATACGCAGTATTTT. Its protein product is CASSSGQGTSTDTQYF.

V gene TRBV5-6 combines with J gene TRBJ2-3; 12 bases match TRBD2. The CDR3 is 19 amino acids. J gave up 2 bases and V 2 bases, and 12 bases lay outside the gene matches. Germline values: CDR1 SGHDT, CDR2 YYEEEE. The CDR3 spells CASSLRTSGVSGSTDTQYF. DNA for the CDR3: TGTGCCAGCAGCTTACGGACTAGCGGGGTGAGTGGGTCCACAGATACGCAGTATTTT.